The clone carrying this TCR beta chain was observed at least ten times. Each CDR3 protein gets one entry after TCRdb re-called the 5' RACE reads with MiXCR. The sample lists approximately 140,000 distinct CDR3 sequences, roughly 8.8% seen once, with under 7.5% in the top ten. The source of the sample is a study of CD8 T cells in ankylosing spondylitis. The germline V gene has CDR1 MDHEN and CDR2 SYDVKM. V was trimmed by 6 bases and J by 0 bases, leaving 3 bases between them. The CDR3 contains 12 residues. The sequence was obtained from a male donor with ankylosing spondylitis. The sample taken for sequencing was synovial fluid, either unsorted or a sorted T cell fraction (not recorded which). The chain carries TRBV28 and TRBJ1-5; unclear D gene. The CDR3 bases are TGTGCCAGCAGGGATAGCAATCAGCCCCAGCATTTT. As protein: CASRDSNQPQHF.